This TCR beta chain was captured by sequencing in a study of blood T cell repertoires in COVID-19. This CDR3 comprises 15 residues. Germline CDR1 reads MDHEN; CDR2 reads SYDVKM. The germline V and J ends were trimmed by 4 bases and 2 bases, with 15 bases remaining between them. Sequenced by immunoSEQ multiplex PCR; TCRdb stores in-frame clones only, minus some. The sample has 140,000 or so clones, about 87% seen once. The clonotype comes from a human donor in a cohort sampled during active COVID-19. Material for sequencing was peripheral blood. The chain uses TRBV28 and TRBJ2-7; D possibly corresponds to TRBD1 (5 bases). The CDR3 DNA reads TGTGCCAGCAGTTCAATTGACAGTAATGCCTACGAGCAGTACTTC. Translating it yields CASSSIDSNAYEQYF.